This T cell receptor beta chain was profiled in a study of T-cell reconstitution after alpha-beta-depleted transplantation in children. General study findings and limits: After transplant, at about two months, alpha-beta T cells were reportedly derived from several hundred expanded graft clones.

TCRbeta library preparation incorporated unique molecular identifiers. TCRdb reprocessed the PCR reads via MiXCR and lists one record per CDR3 protein. This sample has approximately 350,000 distinct CDR3 sequences; under 20% occur once, and the top ten carry about 41%. This clonotype has a handful of counts. Its antigen remains unidentified. The specimen was PBMCs, mostly from graft donor cells, collected 360 days after TCRalphabeta/CD19-depleted stem cell transplant. This TCR was sampled from a male patient between 2 and 15 years old who had a stem cell transplant for acute lymphoblastic leukemia, so the T cells may come from the graft donor.

CDR3 DNA sequence: TGTGCCAGCAGCCCCGGACAGGGCTCGAACACCGGGGAGCTGTTTTTT. Translating it yields CASSPGQGSNTGELFF. V is TRBV7-9 and J is TRBJ2-2; 8 bases are shared with TRBD1. J was trimmed by 0 bases and V by 5 bases; bases with no gene match: 5. The CDR3 spans 16 residues. Per germline, CDR1 SEHNR and CDR2 FQNEAQ (reference sequence).